This T cell receptor beta chain was identified in a study of vaccination and CD4 T cells after COVID-19. Specified treatment: approximately nine-day PBMC culture with coronavirus spike peptide pools or control peptides (ViraFEST assay). The CDR3 sequence is 16 residues long. The ends were cut back, 2 bases at V and 1 base at J, with 11 bases in the middle. The germline gives CDR1 SGHTA, CDR2 FQGNSA. Cultured CD4+ T cell DNA was sequenced using the Oncomine TCR Beta short-read assay. TCRdb reprocessed the PCR reads via MiXCR and lists one record per CDR3 protein. Of 20,000 to 25,000 distinct CDR3 sequences listed, under 55% were seen once; the top ten hold roughly 7%. Concerning this clonotype: Its antigen is unidentified.

The clonotype originates from a human donor who had recovered from COVID-19. The chain couples TRBV7-2 to TRBJ2-2; the D gene could be TRBD1 or TRBD2 (5 bases each). The sample taken for sequencing was CD4+ T cells from blood, cultured in vitro. The CDR3 sequence: CASSLSGTQNTGELFF. The CDR3, as DNA: TGTGCCAGCAGCTTATCCGGGACGCAGAACACCGGGGAGCTGTTTTTT. Based on the CDR3 plus reference TRBV7-2 and TRBJ2-2, the full variable domain is GAGVSQSPSNKVTEKGKDVELRCDPISGHTALYWYRQSLGQGLEFLIYFQGNSAPDKSGLPSDRFSAERTGGSVSTLTIQRTQQEDSAVYLCASSLSGTQNTGELFFGEGSRLTVL.